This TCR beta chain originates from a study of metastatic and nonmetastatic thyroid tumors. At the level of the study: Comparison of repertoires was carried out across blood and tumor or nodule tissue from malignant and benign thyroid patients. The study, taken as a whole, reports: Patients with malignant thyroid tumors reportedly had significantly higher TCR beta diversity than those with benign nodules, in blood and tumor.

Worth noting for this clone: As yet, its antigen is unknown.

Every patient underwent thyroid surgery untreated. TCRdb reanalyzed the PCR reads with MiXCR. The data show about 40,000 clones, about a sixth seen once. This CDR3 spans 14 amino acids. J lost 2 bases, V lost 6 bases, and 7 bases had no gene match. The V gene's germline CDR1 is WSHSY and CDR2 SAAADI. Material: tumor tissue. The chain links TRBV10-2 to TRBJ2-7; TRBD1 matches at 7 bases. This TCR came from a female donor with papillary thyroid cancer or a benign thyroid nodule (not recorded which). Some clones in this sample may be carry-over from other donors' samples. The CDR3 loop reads CASRTGTVAYEQYF. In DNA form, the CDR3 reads TGCGCCAGCAGGACCGGGACAGTGGCCTACGAGCAGTACTTC.